This TCR beta chain was identified in a study of blood T cell repertoires in COVID-19. In the original processing: Reference gene primer amplification yielded estimated nucleated cell counts. The table came from immunoSEQ multiplex PCR; TCRdb's copy has only in-frame clones and leaves some out. The DNA gave D and trimming, while V, J and clone size come from that table. The data contain 150,000 to 200,000 clones, about three quarters of them singletons. CDR3 length equals 18 residues. CDR1 is LGHNA and CDR2 is YNFKEQ in the germline V gene. J was trimmed by 7 bases and V by 0 bases; bases with no gene match: 14.

This receptor was identified in a woman between 65 and 79 years old with acute or convalescent COVID-19. The sample comprised peripheral blood. This chain links TRBV4-2 with TRBJ2-1, with 8 positions matching TRBD2. The CDR3 DNA follows: TGTGCCAGCAGCCAAGATTTGAGGAGCGGGAGACGAGGAAATGAGCAGTTCTTC. Translating it yields CASSQDLRSGRRGNEQFF.